These 9 T cell receptor beta chains were sequenced from one sample in a study of T cell clones after liver transplantation. Clones were sequenced by immunoSEQ multiplex PCR, and TCRdb holds only the in-frame ones, with some missing. Among 68,000 or so clones listed, 92% were seen once. The material sequenced was CD4+ T cells from blood, taken approximately 26 months after liver transplant. These receptor sequences come from a human patient who received a liver transplant. Some T cells may originate from the graft donor.

The chain is built from TRBV9 and TRBJ1-2, with D tentatively TRBD1 (5 bases). This CDR3 has 14 residues. From germline, CDR1 is SGDLS and CDR2 YYNGEE. The V end lost 0 bases, the J end lost 3 bases, and 9 bases lay between the germline ends. The chain's CDR3 is CASSVAKGHYGYTF. DNA of the CDR3: TGTGCCAGCAGCGTAGCTAAGGGGCACTATGGCTACACCTTC.

This clone has just one count. The genes are TRBV7-9 and TRBJ2-3; 7 positions match TRBD2. CDR3 length: 18 residues. The J segment lost 2 bases and the V segment lost 2 bases, leaving 13 bases of the junction unmatched. Looked up from germline, CDR1 is SEHNR and CDR2 is FQNEAQ (reference sequence). CDR3 sequence: CASSLFGDGRADTDTQYF. CDR3 bases: TGTGCCAGCAGCTTATTCGGCGATGGGAGGGCCGACACAGATACGCAGTATTTT.

The chain couples TRBV28 to TRBJ1-2; D is perhaps TRBD1 (5 bases). Looked up from germline, CDR1 is MDHEN and CDR2 is SYDVKM. The CDR3 is made up of 11 amino acids. V dropped 8 bases and J dropped 5 bases, with 9 bases sitting between them. CDR3 coding DNA: TGTGCCAGCGAACAGGCGTATGGCTACACCTTC. It encodes CASEQAYGYTF.

The chain recombines TRBV5-1 with TRBJ2-2; 10 bases agree with TRBD2. CDR3 size: 16 residues. Germline V gene sequence: CDR1 SGHRS, CDR2 YFSETQ. Losses at the gene ends were 4 bases for V and 4 bases for J; bases not matched to a gene: 7. The DNA of the CDR3 is TGCGCCAGCAGCAGGCGGCTAGCGGGAGTCACCGGGGAGCTGTTTTTT. It specifies CASSRRLAGVTGELFF.

V is TRBV9 and J is TRBJ2-3; 8 bases fit TRBD2. The germline gives CDR1 SGDLS, CDR2 YYNGEE. The CDR3 is 15 residues long. V was clipped by 4 bases and J by 5 bases; unmatched bases: 9. The chain's CDR3 is CASSYSGIVQDTQYF. The CDR3 nucleotides read TGTGCCAGCAGCTATAGCGGGATTGTCCAAGATACGCAGTATTTT.

This chain joins TRBV10-3 and TRBJ1-1; 9 bases match TRBD1. Germline assignment: CDR1 ENHRY and CDR2 SYGVKD. Unmatched junction bases numbered 13, after V lost 3 bases and J lost 5 bases. The CDR3 totals 17 residues. Here the CDR3 DNA reads TGTGCCATCAGTGACTTTTCCGGGACAGGGCTGTCAACTGAAGCTTTCTTT. It yields the protein CAISDFSGTGLSTEAFF.

This clone was picked up one time. Written as DNA, the CDR3 is TGTGCCAGCAGCTCCGTTCGGGACCCCCAAGAGACCCAGTACTTC. This codes for CASSSVRDPQETQYF. V is TRBV11-3 and J is TRBJ2-5; the D call may be TRBD1 or TRBD2 (5 bases each). In germline, CDR1 is SGHNT, CDR2 YENEEA. The CDR3 extends over 15 amino acids. Trimming removed 4 bases from V and 1 base from J, with 13 bases in between.

The chain uses TRBV7-6 and TRBJ2-1; weak D call: TRBD2 (6 bases). The ends were cut back, 4 bases at V and 9 bases at J, with 13 bases in the middle. Germline assignment: CDR1 SGHVS and CDR2 FNYEAQ. The CDR3 is made up of 13 amino acids. The CDR3 sequence is CASSSRTEGEQFF. For the CDR3, the DNA is TGTGCCAGCAGCTCTAGGACGGAGGGTGAGCAGTTCTTC.

This sequence joins TRBV5-4 and TRBJ2-7; D is possibly TRBD2 (5 bases). CDR1 and CDR2 from the germline V gene are SGHNT and YYREEE (reference sequence). Trimming cost V 4 bases and J 2 bases, with 13 bases left between them. This CDR3 has 14 residues. The CDR3 is CASSAGLDTYEQYF. CDR3 coding DNA: TGTGCCAGCAGCGCCGGACTGGATACCTACGAGCAGTACTTC.